Listed here is a single TCR beta chain. The antigen is not known. This CDR3 has 15 residues. The germline gives CDR1 DFQATT, CDR2 SNEGSKA (reference sequence). This sample was taken from a study of T cells expressing NK-cell markers. Regarding the study as a whole: The CD3+CD56-NKG2C+ fraction was also led by these clonotypes in a few donors.

TCRdb reprocessed the 5' RACE reads and stores each CDR3 protein as one record, lacking DNA. The repertoire shows about 260,000 distinct CDR3 sequences; the top ten hold more than 3.5%. The rearrangement links TRBV20-1 to TRBJ2-1; with no DNA, the TCRdb D assignment of TRBD2 cannot be verified. What was sequenced was blood T cells: a sorted CD56 or NKG2C T cell subset, CD4+ or CD8+ T cells, or bulk PBMC T cells (not recorded which). The TCR sequence derives from a woman between 18 and 69 years old in good health. The CDR3 here is CSAPGTSGRRYEQFF.